This TCR beta chain was recovered during a study of T cells in narcolepsy. General study results and limits: Some memory CD4+ repertoires had no autoreactive clone sequences.

There are 12 residues in the CDR3. In germline, CDR1 is SQVTM, CDR2 ANQGSEA. About this clone itself: Its matching antigen is unknown.

Libraries were prepared by immunoSEQ multiplex PCR; TCRdb keeps only in-frame clonotypes and omits some of them. Here the sample spans 35,000 to 40,000 clones, about 85% being singletons. The TCR originated in a human donor with narcolepsy. The gene calls are TRBV29-1 and TRBJ2-5; TRBD1 might be the D (6 bases). The J call could be wrong; TRBJ2-7 is a better fit for the DNA end. Sequencing used CD45RA- memory CD4+ T cells from PBMCs. CDR3 nucleotide sequence: TGCAGCGTCCAGGCAGGGGTTCGCGAGCAGTACTTC. Amino acids: CSVQAGVREQYF.